Listed below are T cell receptor beta chains from one sample, sequenced in a study of CD4+ T cells in melanoma. Method: immunoSEQ multiplex PCR; TCRdb's copy keeps in-frame clones and lacks some. The table lists thousands of clones, 52% of them singletons. Sequenced: cells from a culture (not recorded whether cultured in vitro). These receptor sequences come from a human donor with melanoma. Both conserved end residues are part of each CDR3. A clone size is listed for some rows: how often the clone was seen (once, few, many), or a class if it is expanded.

J: TRBJ2-3; size: few; V: TRBV6-6; CDR3: CASSGTSGITDTQYF
J: TRBJ2-3; size: -; V: TRBV5-1; CDR3: CASSSQGVGTDTQYF
J: TRBJ1-3; size: -; V: TRBV7-9; CDR3: CASSIAGRGENTIYF
J: TRBJ1-4; size: few; V: TRBV6-1; CDR3: CASSEGPDRINEKLFF
J: TRBJ1-1; size: -; V: TRBV30; CDR3: CAWSPLQGNTEAFF
J: TRBJ2-7; size: medium-sized; V: TRBV11-2; CDR3: CASSRLGQRGEQYF
J: TRBJ2-1; size: -; V: TRBV29-1; CDR3: CSAGLASYNEQFF
J: TRBJ1-1; size: -; V: TRBV2; CDR3: CASRLLEVPAFF
J: TRBJ1-2; size: few; V: TRBV6-5; CDR3: CASSYSKLNYGYTF
J: TRBJ2-2; size: -; V: TRBV2; CDR3: CASSDQGTGELFF
J: TRBJ1-2; size: -; V: TRBV29-1; CDR3: CSVEEREHQTNYGYTF
J: TRBJ2-3; size: -; V: TRBV29-1; CDR3: CSVVSGTPDTQYF
J: TRBJ1-1; size: -; V: TRBV4-1; CDR3: CASSQDQAGWVNTEAFF
J: TRBJ2-4; size: -; V: TRBV5-1; CDR3: CASSLGTKSGIQYF
J: TRBJ2-7; size: -; V: TRBV7-9; CDR3: CASSLMGGLRRPNTYEQYF
J: TRBJ2-1; size: -; V: TRBV5-1; CDR3: CASSLVASGYNEQFF
J: TRBJ1-2; size: -; V: TRBV5-1; CDR3: CASSRDSQGTGGGGGYTF
J: TRBJ1-5; size: -; V: TRBV12-2; CDR3: CASRLKVAPRGRGAQPQHF
J: TRBJ2-2; size: -; V: TRBV2; CDR3: CASKKTDAAGELFF
J: TRBJ2-2; size: -; V: TRBV4-2; CDR3: CASSAGQGPTGELFF
J: TRBJ2-7; size: once; V: TRBV9; CDR3: CASSALWLTARTYEQYF
J: TRBJ2-7; size: few; V: TRBV7-9; CDR3: CASSHTVSYEQYF
J: TRBJ2-7; size: -; V: TRBV6-9; CDR3: CATPTPGQGSSYEQYF
J: TRBJ1-6; size: -; V: TRBV12-5; CDR3: CASGLITGTGKTPLHF
J: TRBJ2-7; size: -; V: TRBV5-5; CDR3: CASSWGTSGYQYF
J: TRBJ2-5; size: -; V: TRBV5-1; CDR3: CASSLVGPQETQYF
J: TRBJ1-2; size: -; V: TRBV28; CDR3: CASSLRLYGYTF
J: TRBJ1-2; size: -; V: TRBV6-4; CDR3: CASSDSIGAGYGYTF
J: TRBJ2-5; size: medium-sized; V: TRBV2; CDR3: CASLGTGSTLYF
J: TRBJ1-5; size: -; V: TRBV15; CDR3: CATSRFSIRSGNQPQHF
J: TRBJ1-6; size: -; V: TRBV19; CDR3: CASSPRQDLPLHF
J: TRBJ2-3; size: few; V: TRBV4-2; CDR3: CASSQEGPTSGITDTQYF
J: TRBJ2-5; size: -; V: TRBV7-8; CDR3: CASSLKTPFPQETQYF
J: TRBJ1-2; size: -; V: TRBV6-1; CDR3: CASSEGVGGGRINYGYTF
J: TRBJ1-1; size: -; V: TRBV5-5; CDR3: CASSCRGTPDEVVEAFF
J: TRBJ1-5; size: few; V: TRBV10-3; CDR3: CATDGERFSNQPQHF
J: TRBJ1-3; size: few; V: TRBV10-3; CDR3: CAISDFAGHTIYF
J: TRBJ2-1; size: -; V: TRBV4-2; CDR3: CASSQVRGGYNEQFF
J: TRBJ1-2; size: -; V: TRBV9; CDR3: CASSPDRDYGYTF
J: TRBJ2-7; size: -; V: TRBV6-5; CDR3: CASSNPGQGLVKQYF
J: TRBJ1-1; size: -; V: TRBV2; CDR3: CASSESGAFF
J: TRBJ2-1; size: -; V: TRBV30; CDR3: CAWSLAGGGEQFF
J: TRBJ2-4; size: -; V: TRBV2; CDR3: CASRDGTGVRNIQYF